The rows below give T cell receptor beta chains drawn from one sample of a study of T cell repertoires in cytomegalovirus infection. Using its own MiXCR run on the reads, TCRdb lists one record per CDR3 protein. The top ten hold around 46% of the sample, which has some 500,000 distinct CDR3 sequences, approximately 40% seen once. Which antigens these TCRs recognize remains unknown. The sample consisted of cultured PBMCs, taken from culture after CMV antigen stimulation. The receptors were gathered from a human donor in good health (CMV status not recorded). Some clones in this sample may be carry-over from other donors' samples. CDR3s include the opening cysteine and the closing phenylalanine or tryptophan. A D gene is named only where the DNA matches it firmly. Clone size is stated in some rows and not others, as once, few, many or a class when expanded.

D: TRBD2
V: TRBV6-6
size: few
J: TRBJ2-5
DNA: TGTGCCAGCAGTTACTCCGCTCGGACTAGCGGGGGTTTAGAGACCCAGTACTTC
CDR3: CASSYSARTSGGLETQYF

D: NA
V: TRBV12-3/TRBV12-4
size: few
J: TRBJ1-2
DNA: TGTGCCAGCAGTACCAGGGATAACTATGGCTACACCTTC
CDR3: CASSTRDNYGYTF

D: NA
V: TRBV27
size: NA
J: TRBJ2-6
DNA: TGTGCCAGCAGTCCTTACATCACCTCTGGGGCCAACGTCCTGACTTTC
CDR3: CASSPYITSGANVLTF

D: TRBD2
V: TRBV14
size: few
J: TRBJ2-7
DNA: TGTGCCAGCAGCCAAGATCGAACTAGCGGCGGGCAGTACTTC
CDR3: CASSQDRTSGGQYF

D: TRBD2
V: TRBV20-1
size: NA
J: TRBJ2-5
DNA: TGCAGTGCTCTTGGGGTTAGCGGGAGGGCCAGGGAGACCCAGTACTTC
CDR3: CSALGVSGRARETQYF

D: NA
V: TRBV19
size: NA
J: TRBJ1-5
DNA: TGTGCCAGTAGTATCTTCTCCAGGGATAGCAATCAGCCCCAGCATTTT
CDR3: CASSIFSRDSNQPQHF

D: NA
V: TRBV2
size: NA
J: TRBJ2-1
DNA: TGTGCCAGCAGTGCAGAGGAGAGCTCCTACAATGAGCAGTTCTTC
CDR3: CASSAEESSYNEQFF

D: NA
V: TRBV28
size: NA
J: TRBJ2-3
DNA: TGTGCCAGCAGTTTGGATCCCCCTCGGACGCAGTATTTT
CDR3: CASSLDPPRTQYF

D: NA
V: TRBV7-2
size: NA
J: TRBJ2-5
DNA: TGTGCCAGCAGCCGCAGCGGGACAACGAGACAAGAGACCCAGTACTTC
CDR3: CASSRSGTTRQETQYF

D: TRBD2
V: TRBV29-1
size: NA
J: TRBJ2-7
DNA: TGCAGCGTTCAAGTGGGAGGGAACCCCTTTTTGGGCGAGCAGTACTTC
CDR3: CSVQVGGNPFLGEQYF

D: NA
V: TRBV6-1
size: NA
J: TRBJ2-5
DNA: TGTGCCAGCAGTGAAGGTAAAATACCCCAAGAGACCCAGTACTTC
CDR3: CASSEGKIPQETQYF

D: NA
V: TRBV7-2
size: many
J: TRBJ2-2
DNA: TGTGCCAGCAGCTGGGGGGGGCATCAGGGTAGAGACACCGGGGAGCTGTTTTTT
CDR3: CASSWGGHQGRDTGELFF

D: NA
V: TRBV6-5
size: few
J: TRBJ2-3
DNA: TGTGCCAGCAGTTACGAGGGCGGCACAGATACGCAGTATTTT
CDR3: CASSYEGGTDTQYF

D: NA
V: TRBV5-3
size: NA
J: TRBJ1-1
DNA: TGTGCCAGCAGCTCAAACCAGGGCAGGGCGACTGAAGCTTTCTTT
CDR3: CASSSNQGRATEAFF

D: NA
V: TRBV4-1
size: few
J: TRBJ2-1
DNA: TGCGCCAGCAGCCAAAGTTACAATGAGCAGTTCTTC
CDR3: CASSQSYNEQFF

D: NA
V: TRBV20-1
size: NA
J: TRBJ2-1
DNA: TGCAGTGCTAGAGTGGGCATCGGCGGTGTTACGTTCTTC
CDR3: CSARVGIGGVTFF

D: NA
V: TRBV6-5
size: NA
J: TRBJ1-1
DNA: TGTGCCAGCAGTTATAACAGAGACACTGAAGCTTTCTTT
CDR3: CASSYNRDTEAFF

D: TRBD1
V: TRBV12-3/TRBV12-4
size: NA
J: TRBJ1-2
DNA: TGTGCCAGCGGAGAAGGGACAGCAAATATCTATGGCTACACCTTC
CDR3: CASGEGTANIYGYTF

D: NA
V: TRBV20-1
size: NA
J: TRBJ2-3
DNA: TGCAGTGCTAGAGATCAGGGGAGCACAGATACGCAGTATTTT
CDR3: CSARDQGSTDTQYF

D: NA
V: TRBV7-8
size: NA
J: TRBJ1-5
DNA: TGTGCCAGCAGCGATGAGGAGGGACAAGTAAAAGGGCGCAATCAGCCCCAGCATTTT
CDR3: CASSDEEGQVKGRNQPQHF

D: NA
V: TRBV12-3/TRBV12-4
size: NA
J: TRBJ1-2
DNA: TGTGCCAGCAGTTTTGGGCAGTTTAACTATGGCTACACCTTC
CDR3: CASSFGQFNYGYTF

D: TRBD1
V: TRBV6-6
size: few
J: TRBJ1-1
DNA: TGTGCCAGCAGTTACTCCCCAGCTCCCGGGACAGAGAACACTGAAGCTTTCTTT
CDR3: CASSYSPAPGTENTEAFF

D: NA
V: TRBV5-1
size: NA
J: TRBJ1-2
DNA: TGCGCCAGCAGCCCCAGGGGATCCGATGGCTACACCTTC
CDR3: CASSPRGSDGYTF

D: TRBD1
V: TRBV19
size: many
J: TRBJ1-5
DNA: TGTGCCAGTAGTTTGACAGGGATTGGGCAGCCCCAGCATTTT
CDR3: CASSLTGIGQPQHF

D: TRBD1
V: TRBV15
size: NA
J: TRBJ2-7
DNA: TGTGCCACCAGCAGAGGCCCCCGGAGGACAGGGGTCGAGCAGTACTTC
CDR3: CATSRGPRRTGVEQYF

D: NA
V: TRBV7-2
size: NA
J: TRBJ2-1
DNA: TGTGCCAGCAGTCCGACAGGAGCGAGCAATGAGCAGTTCTTC
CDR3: CASSPTGASNEQFF

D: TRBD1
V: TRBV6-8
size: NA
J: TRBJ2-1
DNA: TGTGCCAGCAGGCCAGGGGGCTACAATGAGCAGTTCTTC
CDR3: CASRPGGYNEQFF

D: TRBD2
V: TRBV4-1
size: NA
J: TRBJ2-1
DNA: TGCGCCAGCAGCCAAATCGGACTAGCGGGGCTTGAGCAGTTCTTC
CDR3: CASSQIGLAGLEQFF

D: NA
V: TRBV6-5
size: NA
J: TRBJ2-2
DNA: TGTGCCACACACAGGGAGGTCGGGGAGCTGTTTTTT
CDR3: CATHREVGELFF

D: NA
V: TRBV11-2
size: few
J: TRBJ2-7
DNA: TGTGCCAGCAGCTTAGTGGGTTTGGAGCAGTCCTACGAGCAGTACTTC
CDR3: CASSLVGLEQSYEQYF

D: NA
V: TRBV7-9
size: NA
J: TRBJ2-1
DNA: TGTGCCAGCAGCGCCTCCGCCCAGTTCTTC
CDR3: CASSASAQFF

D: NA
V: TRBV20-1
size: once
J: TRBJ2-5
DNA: TGCAGTGCTATCTGGACAGCTCAAGAGACCCAGTACTTC
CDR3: CSAIWTAQETQYF

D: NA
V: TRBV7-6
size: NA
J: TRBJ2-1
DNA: TGTGCCAGCAGCAACAGGGTCTACAATGAGCAGTTCTTC
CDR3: CASSNRVYNEQFF

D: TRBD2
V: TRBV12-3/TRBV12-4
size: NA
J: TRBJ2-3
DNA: TGTGCCAGCAGTTCCCACGGGGGGGACACAGATACGCAGTATTTT
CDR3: CASSSHGGDTDTQYF

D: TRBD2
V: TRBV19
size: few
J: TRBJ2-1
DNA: TGTGCCAGTAGTACGGGACTAGCGGCAAGTTCCTACAATGAGCAGTTCTTC
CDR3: CASSTGLAASSYNEQFF

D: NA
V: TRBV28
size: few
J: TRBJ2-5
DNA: TGTGCCAGCAGAAACCCACAGGGATCCCAAGAGACCCAGTACTTC
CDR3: CASRNPQGSQETQYF

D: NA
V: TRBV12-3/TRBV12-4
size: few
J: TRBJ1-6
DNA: TGTGCCAGCAGTTCGTCGGGGGGTGGTTCACCCCTCCACTTT
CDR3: CASSSSGGGSPLHF

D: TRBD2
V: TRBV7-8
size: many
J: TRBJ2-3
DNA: TGTGCCAGCAGCTTAGCCCCCCTACTAGCGGGAGACACAGATACGCAGTATTTT
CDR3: CASSLAPLLAGDTDTQYF

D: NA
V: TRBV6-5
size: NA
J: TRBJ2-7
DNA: TGTGCCAGCACCGGACGCGTCGGAGTTTACGTTCAGTACTTC
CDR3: CASTGRVGVYVQYF

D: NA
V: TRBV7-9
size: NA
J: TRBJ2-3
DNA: TGTGCCAGCAGCTTAGATCGGTTTACGCAGTATTTT
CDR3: CASSLDRFTQYF

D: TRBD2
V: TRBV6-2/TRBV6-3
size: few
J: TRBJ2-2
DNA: TGTGCCAGCAGCACTCTACGACTAGCGGGAGAATTGGGGGAGCTGTTTTTT
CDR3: CASSTLRLAGELGELFF

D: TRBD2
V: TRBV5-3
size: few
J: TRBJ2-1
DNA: TGTGCCAGAAGACCGGGACTAGCGAATGGAACCGGCCGCAATGAGCAGTTCTTC
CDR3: CARRPGLANGTGRNEQFF

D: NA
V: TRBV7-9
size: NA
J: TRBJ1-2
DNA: TGTGCCAGCAGCGGGGGGGGGCCGACTAACTATGGCTACACCTTC
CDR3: CASSGGGPTNYGYTF

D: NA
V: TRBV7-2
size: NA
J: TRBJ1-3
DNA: TGTGCCAGCAGCCCTCACGGAGGAAACACCATATATTTT
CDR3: CASSPHGGNTIYF

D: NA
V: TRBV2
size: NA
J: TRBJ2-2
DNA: TGTGCTACAGTGGGGCGGGACACCGGGGAGCTGTTTTTT
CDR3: CATVGRDTGELFF

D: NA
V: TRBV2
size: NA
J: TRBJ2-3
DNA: TGTGCCAGCAGGGGGAGAACCAAACCCAAAAGCACAGATACGCAGTATTTT
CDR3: CASRGRTKPKSTDTQYF

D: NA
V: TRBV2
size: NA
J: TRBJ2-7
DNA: TGTGCCAGCAGTGTTTCCCTGGGCTACGAGCAGTACTTC
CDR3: CASSVSLGYEQYF

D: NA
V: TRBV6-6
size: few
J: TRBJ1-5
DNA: TGTGCCAGCAGTAGAATACAGGGCGGGTCGAGCAATCAGCCCCAGCATTTT
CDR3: CASSRIQGGSSNQPQHF